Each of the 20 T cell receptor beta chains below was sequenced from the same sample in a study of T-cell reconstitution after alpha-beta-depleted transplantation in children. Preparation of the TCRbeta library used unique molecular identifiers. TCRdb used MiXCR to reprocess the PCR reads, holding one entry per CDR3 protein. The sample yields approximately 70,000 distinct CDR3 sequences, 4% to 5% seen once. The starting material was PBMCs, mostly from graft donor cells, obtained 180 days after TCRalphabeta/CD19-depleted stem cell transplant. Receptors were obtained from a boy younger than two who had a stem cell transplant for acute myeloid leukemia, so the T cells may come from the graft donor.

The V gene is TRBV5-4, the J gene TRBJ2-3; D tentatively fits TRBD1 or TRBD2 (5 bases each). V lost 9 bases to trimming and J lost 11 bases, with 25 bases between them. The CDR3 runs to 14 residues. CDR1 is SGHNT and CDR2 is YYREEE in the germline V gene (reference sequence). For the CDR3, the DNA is TGTGCCATCGGCTTGGGGCTCGCGGGTTCTGAGCAGTATTTT. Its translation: CAIGLGLAGSEQYF.

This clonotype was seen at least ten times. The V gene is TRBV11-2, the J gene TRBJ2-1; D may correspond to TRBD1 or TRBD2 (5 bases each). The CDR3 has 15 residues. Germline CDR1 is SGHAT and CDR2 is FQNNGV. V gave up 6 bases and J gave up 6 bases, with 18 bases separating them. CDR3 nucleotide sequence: TGTGCCAGCAGACCCCATGGACTGAGGGGCAATGAGCAGTTCTTC. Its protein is CASRPHGLRGNEQFF.

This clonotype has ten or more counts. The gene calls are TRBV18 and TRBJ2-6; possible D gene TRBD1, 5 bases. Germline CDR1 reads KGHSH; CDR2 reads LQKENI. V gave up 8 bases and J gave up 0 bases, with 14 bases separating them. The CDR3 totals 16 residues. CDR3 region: CASQIGVNSGANVLTF. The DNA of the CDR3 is TGTGCCAGCCAAATAGGGGTTAACTCTGGGGCCAACGTCCTGACTTTC.

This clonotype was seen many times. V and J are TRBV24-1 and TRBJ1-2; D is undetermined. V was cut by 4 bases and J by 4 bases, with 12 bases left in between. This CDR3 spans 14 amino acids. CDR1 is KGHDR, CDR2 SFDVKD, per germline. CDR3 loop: CATSDRNRFYGYTF. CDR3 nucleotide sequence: TGTGCCACCAGTGACCGGAACAGATTCTATGGCTACACCTTC.

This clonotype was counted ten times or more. Here the CDR3 reads CASSHSEGVLLYNEQFF. DNA of the CDR3: TGTGCCAGCAGCCACTCGGAAGGGGTCCTACTCTACAATGAGCAGTTCTTC. The V call is TRBV2, the J call TRBJ2-1; the D gene is possibly TRBD1 (5 bases). The CDR3 extends over 17 amino acids. The germline CDR1 and CDR2 sequences are SNHLY and FYNNEI. Trimming stripped 6 bases from V and 3 bases from J, with 21 bases between.

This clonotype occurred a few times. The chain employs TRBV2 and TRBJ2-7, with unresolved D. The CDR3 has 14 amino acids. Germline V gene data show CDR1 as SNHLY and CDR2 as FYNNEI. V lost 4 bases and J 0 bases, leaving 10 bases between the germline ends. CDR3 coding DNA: TGTGCCAGCAGTGGTGGCAGGATCTCCTACGAGCAGTACGTC. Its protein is CASSGGRISYEQYV.

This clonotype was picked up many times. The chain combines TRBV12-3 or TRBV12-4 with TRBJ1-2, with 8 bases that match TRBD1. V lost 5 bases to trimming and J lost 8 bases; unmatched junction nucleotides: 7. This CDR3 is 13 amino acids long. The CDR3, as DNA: TGTGCCAGCAGTCCCTCGGACAGGGAAGGCTACACCTTC. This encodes CASSPSDREGYTF.

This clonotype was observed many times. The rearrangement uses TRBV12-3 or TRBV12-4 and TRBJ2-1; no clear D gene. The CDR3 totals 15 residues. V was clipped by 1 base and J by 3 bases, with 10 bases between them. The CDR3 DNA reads TGTGCCAGCAGTTTAGAGAGATTTCTCTACAATGAGCAGTTCTTC. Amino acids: CASSLERFLYNEQFF.

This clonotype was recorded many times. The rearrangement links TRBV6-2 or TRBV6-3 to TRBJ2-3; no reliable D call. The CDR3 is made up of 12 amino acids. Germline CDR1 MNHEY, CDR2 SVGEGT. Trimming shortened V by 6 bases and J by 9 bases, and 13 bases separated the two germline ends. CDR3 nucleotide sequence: TGTGCCAGCAGCCTTGCCCCACGAACGCAGTATTTT. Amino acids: CASSLAPRTQYF.

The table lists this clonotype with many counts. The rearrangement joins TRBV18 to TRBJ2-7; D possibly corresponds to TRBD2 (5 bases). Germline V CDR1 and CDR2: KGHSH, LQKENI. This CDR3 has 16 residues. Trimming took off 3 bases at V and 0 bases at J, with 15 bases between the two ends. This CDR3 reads CASSPGSSASSYEQYF. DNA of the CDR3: TGTGCCAGCTCACCGGGGAGCTCAGCGAGCTCCTACGAGCAGTACTTC.

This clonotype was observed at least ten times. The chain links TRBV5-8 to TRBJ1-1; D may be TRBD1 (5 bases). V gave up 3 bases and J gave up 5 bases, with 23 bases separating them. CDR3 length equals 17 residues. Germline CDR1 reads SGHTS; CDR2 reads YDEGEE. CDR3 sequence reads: CASSWGRGPLRGTEAFF. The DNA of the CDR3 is TGTGCCAGCAGCTGGGGAAGGGGCCCCCTGAGAGGGACTGAAGCTTTCTTT.

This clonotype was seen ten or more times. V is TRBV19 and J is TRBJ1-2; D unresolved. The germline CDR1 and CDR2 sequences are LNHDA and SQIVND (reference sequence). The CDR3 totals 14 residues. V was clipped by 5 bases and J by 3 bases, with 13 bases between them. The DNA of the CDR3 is TGTGCCAGTAGTCTGCTCTTTAGTGACTATGGCTACACCTTC. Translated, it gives CASSLLFSDYGYTF.

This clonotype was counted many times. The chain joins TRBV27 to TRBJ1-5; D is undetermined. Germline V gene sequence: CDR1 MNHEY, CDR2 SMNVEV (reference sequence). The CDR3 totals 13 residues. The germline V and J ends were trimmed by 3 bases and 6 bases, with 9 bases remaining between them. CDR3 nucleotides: TGTGCCAGCAGTTTTGGGCGCCGTCAGCCCCAGCATTTT. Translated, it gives CASSFGRRQPQHF.

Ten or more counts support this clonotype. The CDR3 sequence is CATSRDKMSGNTIYF. The CDR3 bases are TGTGCCACCAGCAGAGATAAGATGTCTGGAAACACCATATATTTT. This rearrangement joins TRBV15 to TRBJ1-3; D is unclear. Germline CDR1 reads LNHNV; CDR2 reads YYDKDF (reference sequence). Trimming took off 0 bases at V and 1 base at J, with 7 bases between the two ends. There are 15 residues in the CDR3.

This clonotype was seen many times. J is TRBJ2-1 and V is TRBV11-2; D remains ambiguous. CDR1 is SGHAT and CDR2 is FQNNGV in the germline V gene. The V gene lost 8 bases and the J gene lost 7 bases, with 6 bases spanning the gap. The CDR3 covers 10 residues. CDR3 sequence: CASGSNEQFF. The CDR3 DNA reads TGTGCCAGCGGATCGAATGAGCAGTTCTTC.

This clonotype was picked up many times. The CDR3 coding sequence is TGCGCCAGCAGCCGGCAGGGGTCCACCGGGGAGCTGTTTTTT. This gives the protein CASSRQGSTGELFF. This chain joins TRBV5-1 and TRBJ2-2, with D possibly TRBD1 on 6 matching bases. V was trimmed by 4 bases and J by 4 bases, leaving 11 bases between them. This CDR3 has 14 residues. In germline, CDR1 is SGHRS, CDR2 YFSETQ. The variable domain in full, completed from reference TRBV5-1 and TRBJ2-2, reads KAGVTQTPRYLIKTRGQQVTLSCSPISGHRSVSWYQQTPGQGLQFLFEYFSETQRNKGNFPGRFSGRQFSNSRSEMNVSTLELGDSALYLCASSRQGSTGELFFGEGSRLTVL.

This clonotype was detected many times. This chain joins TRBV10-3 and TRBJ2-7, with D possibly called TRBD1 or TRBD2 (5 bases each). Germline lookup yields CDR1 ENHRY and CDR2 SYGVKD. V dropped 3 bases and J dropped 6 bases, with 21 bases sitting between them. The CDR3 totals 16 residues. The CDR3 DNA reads TGTGCCATCAGTGAAAACCCTCGACGAGGGGAGAGCGAGCAGTACGTC. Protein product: CAISENPRRGESEQYV.

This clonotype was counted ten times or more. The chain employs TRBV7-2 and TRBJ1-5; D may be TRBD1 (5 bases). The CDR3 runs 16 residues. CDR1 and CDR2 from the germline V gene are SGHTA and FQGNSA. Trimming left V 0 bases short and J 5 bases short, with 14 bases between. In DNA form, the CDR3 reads TGTGCCAGCAGCTTAGCGCCGGGGGAATTGTATCAGCCCCAGCATTTT. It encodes CASSLAPGELYQPQHF.

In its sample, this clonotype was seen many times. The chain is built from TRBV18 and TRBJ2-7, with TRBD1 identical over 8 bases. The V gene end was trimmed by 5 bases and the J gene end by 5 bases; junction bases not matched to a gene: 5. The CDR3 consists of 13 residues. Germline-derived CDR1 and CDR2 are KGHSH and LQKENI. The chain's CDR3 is CASSRQQGDEQYV. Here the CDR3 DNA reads TGTGCCAGCTCAAGACAACAGGGGGACGAGCAGTACGTC.

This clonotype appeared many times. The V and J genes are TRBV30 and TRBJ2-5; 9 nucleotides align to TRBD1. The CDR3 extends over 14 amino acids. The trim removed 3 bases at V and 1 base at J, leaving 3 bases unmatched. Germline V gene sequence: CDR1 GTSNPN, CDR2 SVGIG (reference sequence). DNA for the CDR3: TGTGCCTGGAGCCGGGACAGGGCCCAAGAGACCCAGTACTTC. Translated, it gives CAWSRDRAQETQYF.